The text below deals with one TCR beta chain. With 1 base removed from V and 5 bases from J, the gap between germline ends came to 7 bases. This CDR3 region has 13 residues. The germline V gene has CDR1 SGHRS and CDR2 YFSETQ. The data originate from a study of blood T cell repertoires in COVID-19. Study background: Samples representing acute and convalescent COVID-19 were sourced from the United States, Italy and Spain. Sources were T cells, B-cell-depleted T cells, or PBMCs; the material itself was cDNA or gDNA.

Some clones are missing from TCRdb's copy, which holds only in-frame ones; the method was immunoSEQ multiplex PCR. The data show 250,000 to 350,000 clones, with 90% seen just once and 3.5% to 4.5% held by the top ten. The source of this sequence is a young woman with acute COVID-19. Sequenced input: PBMCs or T cells enriched from blood (not recorded which). This rearrangement joins TRBV5-1 to TRBJ2-1; no definite D call. This chain's CDR3 is CASSLRLNNEQFF. As DNA, the CDR3 is TGCGCCAGCAGCTTGCGACTCAACAATGAGCAGTTCTTC.